One sample yielded the 29 T cell receptor beta chains listed below, sequenced in a study of cytomegalovirus exposure and HLA in healthy donors. Use of 60 Vbeta and 13 Jbeta primers characterized the PCR. Sequencing was performed with immunoSEQ multiplex PCR; in TCRdb, only in-frame clones are kept and a portion is missing. Altogether 200,000 to 250,000 clones are present, more than 65% being singletons, with the ten largest covering 0.63%. The sample taken for sequencing was PBMCs. The receptor source for this set is a man between 18 and 29 years old in good health and CMV-seronegative.

This sequence joins TRBV28 and TRBJ2-1; 7 positions match TRBD2. The germline V gene encodes CDR1 MDHEN and CDR2 SYDVKM. The trim removed 5 bases at V and 9 bases at J, leaving 7 bases unmatched. The CDR3 has 13 amino acids. The CDR3 DNA follows: TGTGCCAGCAGTCGCAGCGGGGCCGCTGAGCAGTTCTTC. Its translation: CASSRSGAAEQFF.

J is TRBJ2-7 and V is TRBV6-1; 8 bases are a match to TRBD1. The V and J ends lost 4 bases and 5 bases, in that order; junction bases with no gene match: 10. CDR1 and CDR2 from the germline V gene are MNHNS and SASEGT. The CDR3 is made up of 15 amino acids. The chain's CDR3 is CASSVFSGGGNEQYF. The DNA for the CDR3 is TGTGCCAGCAGTGTTTTTTCAGGGGGCGGGAACGAGCAGTACTTC.

The rearrangement joins TRBV15 to TRBJ2-4, with D possibly TRBD2 on 6 matching bases. CDR1 LNHNV and CDR2 YYDKDF come from the germline V gene (reference sequence). CDR3 length: 14 amino acids. V was clipped by 7 bases and J by 0 bases, with 10 bases between them. The CDR3 here is CATTGAGAKNIQYF. The CDR3 nucleotides are TGTGCCACCACGGGAGCGGGAGCCAAAAACATTCAGTACTTC.

J is TRBJ1-2 and V is TRBV11-2; D remains unclear. Trimming left V 0 bases short and J 7 bases short, with 9 bases between. The CDR3 loop spans 13 amino acids. Germline CDR1 and CDR2: SGHAT and FQNNGV. The CDR3 sequence is CASSLENFFGYTF. The CDR3 DNA reads TGTGCCAGCAGCTTAGAGAACTTTTTTGGCTACACCTTC.

The CDR3 reads CASSLGRTLQETQYF. For the CDR3, the DNA is TGTGCCAGCAGCTTAGGGAGGACGCTACAAGAGACCCAGTACTTC. The V call is TRBV7-8, the J call TRBJ2-5, with D perhaps matching TRBD2 (5 bases). The V and J ends lost 1 base and 2 bases respectively, with 11 bases between them. This CDR3 is 15 amino acids long. In germline, CDR1 is SGHVS, CDR2 FQNEAQ.

The CDR3 sequence is CASSLGTSGKDTQYF. The CDR3 nucleotides are TGTGCCAGCAGTTTGGGGACTAGCGGGAAAGATACGCAGTATTTT. V and J are TRBV28 and TRBJ2-3, with 13 bases that match TRBD2. The germline gives CDR1 MDHEN, CDR2 SYDVKM. This CDR3 comprises 15 residues. The J segment lost 5 bases and the V segment lost 3 bases, leaving 2 bases of the junction unmatched.

This clone appeared a single time. The chain recombines TRBV9 with TRBJ1-1; 8 nucleotides match TRBD1. The CDR3 is 14 residues long. Germline V gives CDR1 SGDLS, CDR2 YYNGEE. V lost 3 bases, J lost 5 bases, and 6 bases stayed unmatched. CDR3 amino acids: CASSGRQGRTEAFF. The DNA for the CDR3 is TGTGCCAGCAGCGGAAGACAGGGGAGGACTGAAGCTTTCTTT.

This clone was detected only once. The rearrangement uses TRBV5-5 and TRBJ2-7; no clear D gene. Trimming took off 4 bases at V and 1 base at J, with 3 bases between the two ends. The CDR3 has 11 amino acids. Germline CDR1 and CDR2: SGHKS and YYEKEE (reference sequence). The CDR3 protein is CASSESYEQYF. The CDR3 DNA reads TGTGCCAGCAGCGAGTCCTACGAGCAGTACTTC.

The chain has TRBV6-1 and TRBJ2-2; perhaps TRBD2 as D (6 bases). Trimming shortened V by 4 bases and J by 5 bases, and 17 bases separated the two germline ends. The germline V gene has CDR1 MNHNS and CDR2 SASEGT. The CDR3 is 16 amino acids. CDR3 in DNA: TGTGCCAGCAGTGGAGAGACTAGGGCGGGGACCGGGGAGCTGTTTTTT. It is translated as CASSGETRAGTGELFF.

In this sample, this clone turned up a few times. The chain combines TRBV5-5 with TRBJ2-2, with a weak D call TRBD1 (5 bases). V was trimmed by 2 bases and J by 6 bases, leaving 11 bases between them. Germline loops: CDR1 SGHKS, CDR2 YYEKEE (reference sequence). The CDR3 is 14 residues long. DNA of the CDR3: TGTGCCAGCAGCTTCAGGGTTGAGGCCGGGGAGCTGTTTTTT. This sequence encodes CASSFRVEAGELFF.

The V call is TRBV19, the J call TRBJ2-7; D is unresolved. This CDR3 has 13 residues. V shed 6 bases and J shed 3 bases, with 12 bases lying between them. The germline gives CDR1 LNHDA, CDR2 SQIVND (reference sequence). The CDR3 DNA is TGTGCCAGTAGCCCCGGCGGCCTCTACGAGCAGTACTTC. This codes for CASSPGGLYEQYF.

The chain has TRBV10-3 and TRBJ1-1; 8 positions match TRBD1. Per the germline V gene, CDR1 is ENHRY and CDR2 is SYGVKD. This CDR3 region has 16 residues. Trimming cost V 4 bases and J 4 bases; bases outside gene matches: 11. For the CDR3, the DNA is TGTGCCATCAGTGCATATGGGCAGGGGGCGTTCACTGAAGCTTTCTTT. Protein product: CAISAYGQGAFTEAFF.

This rearrangement joins TRBV7-8 to TRBJ1-4; 11 nucleotides match TRBD1. J gave up 7 bases and V 1 base, and 11 bases lay outside the gene matches. Germline V gives CDR1 SGHVS, CDR2 FQNEAQ. CDR3 size: 18 residues. CDR3 region: CASSLGLVLGTGGEKLFF. In nucleotides, the CDR3 is TGTGCCAGCAGCTTAGGCTTGGTCTTAGGGACAGGGGGTGAAAAACTGTTTTTT. Full variable domain (rest looked up from reference TRBV7-8 and TRBJ1-4): GAGVSQSPRYKVAKRGQDVALRCDPISGHVSLFWYQQALGQGPEFLTYFQNEAQLDKSGLPSDRFFAERPEGSVSTLKIQRTQQEDSAVYLCASSLGLVLGTGGEKLFFGSGTQLSVL.

This clone showed up just a few times. The genes are TRBV7-8 and TRBJ1-1, with D possibly being TRBD1 (5 bases). V lost 5 bases and J 0 bases, leaving 19 bases between the germline ends. The CDR3 is made up of 17 amino acids. Germline V gene data show CDR1 as SGHVS and CDR2 as FQNEAQ. Here the CDR3 reads CASSRSPRQRLNTEAFF. As DNA, the CDR3 is TGTGCCAGCAGCCGATCCCCCCGACAGCGCTTGAACACTGAAGCTTTCTTT.

The genes are TRBV27 and TRBJ1-1; D ambiguous. The CDR3 has 15 residues. Germline loops: CDR1 MNHEY, CDR2 SMNVEV (reference sequence). V dropped 2 bases and J dropped 1 base, with 11 bases sitting between them. CDR3 nucleotides: TGTGCCAGCAGTTTAGTGAGAACTACGAACACTGAAGCTTTCTTT. Translating gives CASSLVRTTNTEAFF.

The genes are TRBV7-9 and TRBJ2-7, with 9 bases fitting TRBD2. CDR1 is SEHNR, CDR2 FQNEAQ, per germline (reference sequence). This CDR3 has 16 amino acids. Unmatched junction bases numbered 8, after V lost 3 bases and J lost 2 bases. CDR3 amino acids: CASSFQTSGPTYEQYF. CDR3 nucleotides: TGTGCCAGCAGCTTCCAGACTAGCGGACCTACCTACGAGCAGTACTTC. Supplemented by reference TRBV7-9 and TRBJ2-7, the full variable domain reads DTGVSQNPRHKITKRGQNVTFRCDPISEHNRLYWYRQTLGQGPEFLTYFQNEAQLEKSRLLSDRFSAERPKGSFSTLEIQRTEQGDSAMYLCASSFQTSGPTYEQYFGPGTRLTVT.

The rearrangement links TRBV10-3 to TRBJ2-5, with D perhaps matching TRBD2 (6 bases). Germline V gene sequence: CDR1 ENHRY, CDR2 SYGVKD. V gave up 7 bases and J gave up 2 bases, with 14 bases separating them. CDR3 size: 14 residues. This CDR3 is CAITAGKQQETQYF. The CDR3 nucleotides read TGTGCCATCACGGCGGGAAAACAACAAGAGACCCAGTACTTC.

The table lists this clone with a count of one. V usage is TRBV28 and J usage is TRBJ2-1; 11 bases are a match to TRBD2. The CDR3 runs 16 residues. Germline trimming cut 2 bases from V and 4 bases from J; bases unmatched to any gene: 4. The germline V gene encodes CDR1 MDHEN and CDR2 SYDVKM. CDR3 in amino acids: CASSLTSGSKYNEQFF. As DNA, the CDR3 is TGTGCCAGCAGTTTAACTAGCGGGAGTAAGTACAATGAGCAGTTCTTC.

The table lists this clone with a count of one. This chain links TRBV29-1 with TRBJ2-5; 11 bases match TRBD2. The CDR3 covers 15 residues. Germline loops: CDR1 SQVTM, CDR2 ANQGSEA. J gave up 0 bases and V 6 bases, and 6 bases lay outside the gene matches. CDR3 loop: CSVLTSGAHQETQYF. The CDR3 region has the DNA TGCAGCGTATTGACTAGCGGGGCTCACCAAGAGACCCAGTACTTC.

J is TRBJ2-3 and V is TRBV4-2, with a possible D match to TRBD2 (6 bases). V lost 4 bases and J 0 bases, leaving 17 bases between the germline ends. The germline CDR1 and CDR2 sequences are LGHNA and YNFKEQ. The CDR3 spans 17 residues. The CDR3 loop is CASSRQPLGGSTDTQYF. The CDR3 DNA reads as TGTGCCAGCAGCCGCCAACCGCTCGGGGGAAGCACAGATACGCAGTATTTT.

This clone was picked up a small number of times. The V call is TRBV19, the J call TRBJ2-3; TRBD2 agrees at 8 bases. Germline-derived CDR1 and CDR2 are LNHDA and SQIVND (reference sequence). The CDR3 consists of 18 residues. The V segment lost 0 bases and the J segment 5 bases; nucleotides outside the gene matches: 13. CDR3 coding DNA: TGTGCCAGTAGTATAGATCGCACTAGCGGAAAAAGGGTAGATACGCAGTATTTT. It specifies CASSIDRTSGKRVDTQYF. Full variable domain (remainder filled in from reference TRBV19 and TRBJ2-3): DGGITQSPKYLFRKEGQNVTLSCEQNLNHDAMYWYRQDPGQGLRLIYYSQIVNDFQKGDIAEGYSVSREKKESFPLTVTSAQKNPTAFYLCASSIDRTSGKRVDTQYFGPGTRLTVL.

The gene calls are TRBV2 and TRBJ2-5; 7 bases fit TRBD2. Germline CDR1 and CDR2: SNHLY and FYNNEI. The CDR3 has 16 amino acids. V trimming: 5 bases; J trimming: 5 bases; junction bases outside the gene matches: 14. The DNA of the CDR3 is TGTGCCAGCAGTCCTTGGGGCACAGCGGGACTGGAGACCCAGTACTTC. It translates to CASSPWGTAGLETQYF.

This clone was found a few times. Other nucleotide sequences in the sample specify the same CDR3. The chain carries TRBV28 and TRBJ2-7, with 12 bases lining up with TRBD2. This CDR3 is built from 14 residues. V was pared by 6 bases and J by 2 bases, with 2 bases of the junction left unmatched. Germline V gene sequence: CDR1 MDHEN, CDR2 SYDVKM. The DNA of the CDR3 is TGTGCCAGCAGCCTAGCGGGGGGGACCTACGAGCAGTACTTC. Translating it yields CASSLAGGTYEQYF.

Notes on this clone: Within the sample, other DNA sequences also encode this same CDR3. The chain couples TRBV9 to TRBJ1-1; the match to TRBD1 covers 9 bases. The CDR3 spans 15 residues. Germline V CDR1 and CDR2: SGDLS, YYNGEE. Trimming took 5 bases from V and 5 from J; bases not matched to a gene: 10. The CDR3 sequence is CASSQSGTGWTEAFF. The DNA for the CDR3 is TGTGCCAGCAGTCAGAGCGGGACAGGGTGGACTGAAGCTTTCTTT.

Remarks on this clone: The same CDR3 arises from other DNA sequences in this sample as well. This chain joins TRBV28 and TRBJ2-7; TRBD2 matches at 8 bases. Germline lookup yields CDR1 MDHEN and CDR2 SYDVKM. The trim removed 8 bases at V and 3 bases at J, leaving 6 bases unmatched. The CDR3 sequence is 13 residues long. CDR3 region: CASSSTSGYEQYF. The CDR3 DNA follows: TGTGCCAGCTCTAGTACTAGCGGCTACGAGCAGTACTTC.

The chain links TRBV2 to TRBJ1-1; the D gene is possibly TRBD1 (5 bases). V lost 6 bases to trimming and J lost 5 bases, with 13 bases between them. The CDR3 contains 13 residues. The germline V gene encodes CDR1 SNHLY and CDR2 FYNNEI. In DNA form, the CDR3 reads TGTGCCAGCAGGGGGCAGGGTACTACTGAAGCTTTCTTT. It specifies CASRGQGTTEAFF.

As DNA, the CDR3 is TGCGCCAGCAGTGAGCTATGGGACAGGGGCCTATTCTCCTACAATGAGCAGTTCTTC. Translating gives CASSELWDRGLFSYNEQFF. This chain uses TRBV10-2 with TRBJ2-1, with 10 nucleotides matching TRBD1. Germline trimming cut 2 bases from V and 0 bases from J; bases unmatched to any gene: 10. The germline V gene has CDR1 WSHSY and CDR2 SAAADI. The CDR3 is made up of 19 amino acids.

The V gene is TRBV6-1, the J gene TRBJ2-5; 9 bases match TRBD2. The CDR3 runs to 15 residues. Germline V gene data show CDR1 as MNHNS and CDR2 as SASEGT. V shed 1 base, J shed 2 bases, and the junction held 2 bases outside the gene matches. The chain's CDR3 is CASSEGLAEQETQYF. The CDR3 coding sequence is TGTGCCAGCAGTGAAGGACTAGCGGAACAAGAGACCCAGTACTTC.

This CDR3 is CASSKVTGVNEKLFF. CDR3 in DNA: TGTGCCAGTAGTAAAGTGACAGGGGTAAATGAAAAACTGTTTTTT. The rearrangement uses TRBV19 and TRBJ1-4, with 8 bases aligning to TRBD1. The junction had 6 bases not matched to a gene; V was cut back by 4 bases and J by 5 bases. Germline loops: CDR1 LNHDA, CDR2 SQIVND (reference sequence). The CDR3 totals 15 residues.